Sequencing of this TCR beta chain was carried out in a study of technical replicates of blood from a handful of donors (dated by TCRdb to the late 2010s). V loses 6 bases at its end and J loses 10 bases; junction bases beyond the gene matches: 9. CDR1 is given as MNHEY and CDR2 as SVGAGI, both from the germline V gene. The CDR3 spans 13 residues, from the cysteine through the phenylalanine. The sequence is cut down to CDR3 DNA, 39 bases in frame from base 1. With respect to this clone: Its antigen remains undetermined. Base-call qualities are not available, and no considerably larger clone is one nucleotide away.

The library was generated by the immunoSEQ multiplex PCR assay. TCRdb took over this immuneACCESS table, retaining in-frame rearrangements with V and J assigned. Such tables are incomplete; in checked studies, under half of the missing clones stem from an unresolved V gene, and the remainder is unexplained. Present in this sample are about 97,000 clones, roughly 95% of which were seen just once. The top ten constitute approximately 0.21% of the sample. The rearranged chain carries TRBV6-5 and TRBJ2-1; 7 central bases correspond to TRBD1. The sample was T cells isolated from PBMCs. The source is a human donor in good health. DNA sequence: TGTGCCAGCAGGGGACAGCGCGTAACCGAGCAGTTCTTC. It translates to CASRGQRVTEQFF.